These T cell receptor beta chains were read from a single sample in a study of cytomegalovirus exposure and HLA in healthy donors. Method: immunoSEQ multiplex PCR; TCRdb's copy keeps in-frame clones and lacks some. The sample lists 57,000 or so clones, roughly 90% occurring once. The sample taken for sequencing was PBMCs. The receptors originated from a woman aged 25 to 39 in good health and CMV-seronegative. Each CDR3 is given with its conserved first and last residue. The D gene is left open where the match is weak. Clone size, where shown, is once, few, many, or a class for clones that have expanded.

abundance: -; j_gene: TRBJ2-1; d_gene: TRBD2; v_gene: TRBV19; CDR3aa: CASSSSQGYGLAGGSNEQFF; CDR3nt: TGTGCCAGTAGTTCCTCACAGGGTTACGGACTAGCGGGAGGTAGCAATGAGCAGTTCTTC
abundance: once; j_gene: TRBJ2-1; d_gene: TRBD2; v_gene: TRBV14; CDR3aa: CASSHGLAYNEQFF; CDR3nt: TGTGCCAGCAGTCATGGACTAGCCTACAATGAGCAGTTCTTC
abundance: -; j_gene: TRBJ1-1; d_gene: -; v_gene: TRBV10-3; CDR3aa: CAISESNGGGNTEAFF; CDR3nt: TGTGCCATCAGTGAGTCGAATGGGGGCGGAAACACTGAAGCTTTCTTT
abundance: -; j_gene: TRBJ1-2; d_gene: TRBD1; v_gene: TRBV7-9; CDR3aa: CASSLDQTGGSGYTF; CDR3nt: TGTGCCAGCAGCTTAGACCAAACAGGGGGAAGCGGCTACACCTTC
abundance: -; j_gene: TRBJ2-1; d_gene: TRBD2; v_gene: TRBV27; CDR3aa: CASSPPIGGRTQDEQFF; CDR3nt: TGTGCCAGCAGTCCTCCGATCGGCGGGAGGACCCAGGATGAGCAGTTCTTC
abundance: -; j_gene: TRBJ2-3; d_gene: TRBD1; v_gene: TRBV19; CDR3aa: CASSILTGGTDTQYF; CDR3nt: TGTGCCAGTAGTATCCTTACAGGGGGCACAGATACGCAGTATTTT
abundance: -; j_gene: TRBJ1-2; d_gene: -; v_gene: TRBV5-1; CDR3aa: CARTQPVDICGQNWSNYGYTF; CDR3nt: TGCGCCAGAACACAACCTGTAGATATTTGCGGGCAGAATTGGTCTAACTATGGCTACACCTTC
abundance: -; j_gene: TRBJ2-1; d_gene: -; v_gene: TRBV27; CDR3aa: CASSLSPHRQVRPTGSYNEQFF; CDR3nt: TGTGCCAGCAGTTTATCACCGCATCGACAGGTTAGGCCAACTGGCTCCTACAATGAGCAGTTCTTC
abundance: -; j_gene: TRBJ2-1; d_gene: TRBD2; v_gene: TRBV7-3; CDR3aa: CASSLTSGRGNEQFF; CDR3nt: TGTGCCAGCAGCCTGACTAGCGGGAGGGGTAATGAGCAGTTCTTC
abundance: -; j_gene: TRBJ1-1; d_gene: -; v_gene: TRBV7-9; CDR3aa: CASNLSGDTEAFF; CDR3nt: TGTGCCAGCAACCTCTCAGGGGATACTGAAGCTTTCTTT
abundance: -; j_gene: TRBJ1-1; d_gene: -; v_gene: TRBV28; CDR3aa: CASSLPSGRYTEAFF; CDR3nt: TGTGCCAGCAGTCTACCTTCAGGGAGGTACACTGAAGCTTTCTTT
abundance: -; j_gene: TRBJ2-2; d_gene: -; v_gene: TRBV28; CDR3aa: CATTGPNTGELFF; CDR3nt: TGTGCGACCACAGGACCGAACACCGGGGAGCTGTTTTTT
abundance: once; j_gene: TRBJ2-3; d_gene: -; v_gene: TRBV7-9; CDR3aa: CASSRSSTQYF; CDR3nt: TGTGCCAGCAGCCGGTCTTCAACGCAGTATTTT
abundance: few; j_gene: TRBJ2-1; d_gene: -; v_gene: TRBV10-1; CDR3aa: CASSDRVASSYNEQFF; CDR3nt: TGCGCCAGCAGTGACCGAGTAGCCAGCTCCTACAATGAGCAGTTCTTC
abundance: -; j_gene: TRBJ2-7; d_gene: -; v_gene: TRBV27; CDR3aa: CASSLSGGLGRLYF; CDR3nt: TGTGCCAGCAGTTTAAGCGGAGGTCTCGGTAGGTTATACTTC
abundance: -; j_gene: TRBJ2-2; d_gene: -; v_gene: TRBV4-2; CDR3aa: CASSLTSTGELFF; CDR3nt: TGTGCCAGCAGCCTTACTAGTACCGGGGAGCTGTTTTTT
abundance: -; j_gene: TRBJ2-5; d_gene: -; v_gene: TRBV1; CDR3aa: CTSSPRLGNQETQYF; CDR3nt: TGCACCAGCAGCCCCCGACTAGGTAATCAAGAGACCCAGTACTTC
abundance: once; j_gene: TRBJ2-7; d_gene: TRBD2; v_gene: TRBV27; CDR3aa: CASRGLAGGSLGGSSYEQYF; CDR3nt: TGTGCCAGCAGGGGACTAGCGGGAGGCAGTTTAGGGGGAAGCTCCTACGAGCAGTACTTC
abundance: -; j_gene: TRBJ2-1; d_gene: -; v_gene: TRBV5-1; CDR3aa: CASSWRLVGGSYNEQFF; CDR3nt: TGCGCCAGCAGCTGGAGACTAGTGGGAGGTTCCTACAATGAGCAGTTCTTC
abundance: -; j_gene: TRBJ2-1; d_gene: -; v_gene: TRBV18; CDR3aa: CASSLADRDNEQFF; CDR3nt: TGTGCCAGCTCACTAGCGGATCGAGACAATGAGCAGTTCTTC
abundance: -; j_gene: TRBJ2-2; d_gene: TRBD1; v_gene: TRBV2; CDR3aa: CASDGTGGAGELFF; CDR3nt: TGTGCCAGCGACGGGACAGGGGGCGCCGGGGAGCTGTTTTTT
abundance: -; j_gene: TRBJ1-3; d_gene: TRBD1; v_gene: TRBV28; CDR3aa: CASSPDRGSGNTIYF; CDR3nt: TGTGCCAGCAGTCCGGACAGGGGCTCTGGAAACACCATATATTTT
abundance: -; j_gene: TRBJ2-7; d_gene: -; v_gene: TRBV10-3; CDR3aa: CAIRDRQVSYEQYF; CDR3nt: TGTGCCATCAGGGATAGACAGGTGTCCTACGAGCAGTACTTC
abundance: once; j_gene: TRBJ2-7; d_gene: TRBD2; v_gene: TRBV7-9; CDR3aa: CASSNSGRSYEQYF; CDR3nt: TGTGCCAGCTCGAATAGCGGGAGATCTTACGAGCAGTACTTC
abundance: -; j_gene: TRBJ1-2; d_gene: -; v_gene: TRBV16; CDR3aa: CASSQNRAGYTF; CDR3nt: TGTGCCAGCAGCCAAAACAGGGCTGGCTACACCTTC
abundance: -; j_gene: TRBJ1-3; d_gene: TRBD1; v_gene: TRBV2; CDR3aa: CATGKGGPGNTIYF; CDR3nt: TGTGCCACAGGAAAAGGGGGCCCTGGAAACACCATATATTTT
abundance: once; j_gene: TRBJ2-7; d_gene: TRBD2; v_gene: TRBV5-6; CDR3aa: CASSLDREGVSYEQYF; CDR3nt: TGTGCCAGCAGCTTGGATCGGGAGGGCGTTTCCTACGAGCAGTACTTC
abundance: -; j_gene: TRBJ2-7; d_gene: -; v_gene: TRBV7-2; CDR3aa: CASSLVPDSKGQYF; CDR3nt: TGTGCCAGCAGCTTAGTTCCGGACTCAAAGGGCCAGTACTTC
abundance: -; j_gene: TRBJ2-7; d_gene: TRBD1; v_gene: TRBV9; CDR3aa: CASSAPGQGIDEQYF; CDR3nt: TGTGCCAGCAGCGCACCGGGACAGGGCATAGACGAGCAGTACTTC